The clone carrying this T cell receptor (beta chain) showed up just a few times. No antigen is known for it. These data come from a study of T cells in Graves' hyperthyroidism and ophthalmopathy. Turning to the study itself: Sampling of peripheral blood happened at initial diagnosis, prior to any treatment. Study-wide results and caveats: Researchers found most expanded thyroid clonotypes above 0.001 in blood as well.

No ophthalmopathy progression within 18 months constituted stable Graves' hyperthyroidism. Pregnant or lactating patients were excluded, as were those with uncontrolled infection or other autoimmune disease. RNA transcripts yielded amplified TCR beta CDR3 regions. HTBI primers were the set used in a first-round RT-PCR of the TCR CDR3. MiXCR, run by TCRdb on the multiplex PCR reads, gives a single entry per CDR3 protein. The data show under 700,000 distinct CDR3 sequences, over 15% seen once. The J segment lost 4 bases and the V segment lost 9 bases, leaving 10 bases of the junction unmatched. The CDR3 runs to 14 residues. Looked up from germline, CDR1 is LNHDA and CDR2 is SQIVND (reference sequence).

This receptor was obtained from a young woman with Graves' hyperthyroidism. Material for sequencing was blood. V usage is TRBV19 and J usage is TRBJ2-5; 8 bases align to TRBD1. The DNA of the CDR3 is TGTGCCAGCAGAGACAGGGGTATGAGAGAGACCCAGTACTTC. This translates into CASRDRGMRETQYF. The whole variable domain, remainder taken from reference TRBV19 and TRBJ2-5, is DGGITQSPKYLFRKEGQNVTLSCEQNLNHDAMYWYRQDPGQGLRLIYYSQIVNDFQKGDIAEGYSVSREKKESFPLTVTSAQKNPTAFYLCASRDRGMRETQYFGPGTRLLVL.